The T cell receptor beta chain described here comes from a study of blood T cell repertoires in COVID-19. Overall study context: Samples of COVID-19 (acute and convalescent) were obtained from the United States, Italy and Spain. T cells, B-cell-depleted T cells, or PBMCs supplied cDNA or gDNA.

Per the original methods: How many nucleated cells were present was estimated from reference gene primer amplification. The method was immunoSEQ multiplex PCR; TCRdb's version includes in-frame clones alone and lacks a portion of them. The DNA gave D and trimming, while V, J and clone size come from that table. The sample consists of about 87,000 clones, 86% of them appearing once. The trim removed 0 bases at V and 2 bases at J, leaving 3 bases unmatched. The germline V gene encodes CDR1 SGHTS and CDR2 YDEGEE. The CDR3 totals 16 residues. This clone was detected only once. The source is a human donor in a cohort sampled during active COVID-19. The specimen was peripheral blood. This sequence joins TRBV5-8 and TRBJ2-2; 8 bases are shared with TRBD2. This CDR3 is CASSLGTSGNTGELFF. CDR3 bases: TGTGCCAGCAGCTTGGGTACTAGCGGAAACACCGGGGAGCTGTTTTTT. Drawing the rest from reference TRBV5-8 and TRBJ2-2, the complete variable domain is EAGVTQSPTHLIKTRGQQATLRCSPISGHTSVYWYQQALGLGLQFLLWYDEGEERNRGNFPPRFSGRQFPNYSSELNVNALELEDSALYLCASSLGTSGNTGELFFGEGSRLTVL.